These 26 T cell receptor beta chains came from one sample sequenced in a study of blood T cell repertoires in COVID-19. Assay used: immunoSEQ multiplex PCR; TCRdb lists only in-frame clones, some missing. The data hold 150,000 or so clones, with 84% observed a single time. Specimen: PBMCs or T cells enriched from blood (not recorded which). Receptors were obtained from a woman aged 50 to 65 who had been exposed to COVID-19.

The CDR3 spells CASSLRDSFATNEKLFF. In DNA form, the CDR3 reads TGTGCCAGCAGCTTACGGGACAGCTTTGCAACTAATGAAAAACTGTTTTTT. The gene calls are TRBV7-6 and TRBJ1-4; 7 bases line up with TRBD1. V gave up 2 bases and J gave up 0 bases; unmatched junction bases: 6. Germline-derived CDR1 and CDR2 are SGHVS and FNYEAQ. This CDR3 region has 17 residues.

This chain joins TRBV4-3 and TRBJ1-2; 10 bases align to TRBD1. In germline, CDR1 is LGHNA, CDR2 YSLEER. This CDR3 region has 16 residues. V was clipped by 1 base and J by 2 bases; unmatched bases: 4. The CDR3 DNA follows: TGCGCCAGCAGCCAAGCTCCGGGACAGGGGAACTATGGCTACACCTTC. Protein product: CASSQAPGQGNYGYTF.

The rearrangement uses TRBV11-3 and TRBJ2-2; 7 bases fit TRBD2. This CDR3 contains 15 residues. Germline CDR1 SGHNT, CDR2 YENEEA. The V segment lost 6 bases and the J segment 4 bases; nucleotides outside the gene matches: 8. CDR3 coding DNA: TGTGCCAGCAGTCATGTTGGGGGGGGCACCGGGGAGCTGTTTTTT. Translating it yields CASSHVGGGTGELFF.

The V and J genes are TRBV5-1 and TRBJ2-5; a possible D gene is TRBD2 (5 bases). Between the trimmed V and J ends, which lost 3 bases and 4 bases, there was a span of 16 bases. Germline V gives CDR1 SGHRS, CDR2 YFSETQ. The CDR3 is made up of 15 amino acids. CDR3 nucleotides: TGCGCCAGCAGCTCGGTTAGCGCGGTCGCAGAGACCCAGTACTTC. This encodes CASSSVSAVAETQYF.

The CDR3 DNA reads TGTGCCAGCAGCTTCGGGGATGAGCAGTTCTTC. The encoded protein is CASSFGDEQFF. V gene TRBV7-9 combines with J gene TRBJ2-1; possible D gene TRBD2, 5 bases. Between the trimmed V and J ends, which lost 3 bases and 8 bases, there was a span of 5 bases. CDR3 length: 11 residues. Germline-derived CDR1 and CDR2 are SEHNR and FQNEAQ (reference sequence).

V gene TRBV19 combines with J gene TRBJ2-2, with a possible D match to TRBD1 (5 bases). With 4 bases removed from V and 1 base from J, the gap between germline ends came to 10 bases. This CDR3 is built from 15 residues. Germline CDR1 reads LNHDA; CDR2 reads SQIVND (reference sequence). In DNA, the CDR3 is TGTGCCAGTAGTAGACTGGGGCTGAACACCGGGGAGCTGTTTTTT. As protein: CASSRLGLNTGELFF.

The chain employs TRBV27 and TRBJ1-2; TRBD1 matches 9 bases. This CDR3 comprises 16 residues. The junction had 11 bases not matched to a gene; V was cut back by 5 bases and J by 4 bases. CDR1 and CDR2 (germline): MNHEY, SMNVEV (reference sequence). The CDR3 nucleotides read TGTGCCAGCAGTCCCGTCCCGGGACAGGGCCCCTATGGCTACACCTTC. Amino acids: CASSPVPGQGPYGYTF.

V gene TRBV19 combines with J gene TRBJ1-1; TRBD1 is a possible D gene (5 bases). The CDR3 contains 11 residues. The ends were cut back, 9 bases at V and 4 bases at J, with 9 bases in the middle. CDR1 is LNHDA and CDR2 is SQIVND in the germline V gene (reference sequence). This chain's CDR3 is CASLRGTEAFF. CDR3 DNA sequence: TGTGCCAGCCTAAGGGGCACTGAAGCTTTCTTT.

The V and J genes are TRBV7-8 and TRBJ1-5; no clear D. This CDR3 is built from 13 residues. The germline gives CDR1 SGHVS, CDR2 FQNEAQ. With 3 bases removed from V and 6 bases from J, the gap between germline ends came to 9 bases. The CDR3: CASSFKLSQPQHF. CDR3 coding DNA: TGTGCCAGCAGCTTTAAACTTTCTCAGCCCCAGCATTTT.

This chain links TRBV3-1 (or the pseudogene TRBV3-2) with TRBJ1-5; D not certain. This CDR3 contains 17 residues. V lost 5 bases, J lost 3 bases, and 20 bases lay in between. The germline V gene encodes CDR1 LGHDT and CDR2 YNNKEL (reference sequence). DNA of the CDR3: TGTGCCAGCAGCACCCCGCGCACACTCTTAGCCAATCAGCCCCAGCATTTT. Translation: CASSTPRTLLANQPQHF.

This sequence joins TRBV6-2 or TRBV6-3 and TRBJ2-1, with 10 nucleotides matching TRBD1. CDR1 is MNHEY and CDR2 is SVGEGT in the germline V gene. The CDR3 sequence is 15 residues long. The V and J ends lost 5 bases and 8 bases, in that order; junction bases with no gene match: 9. DNA of the CDR3: TGTGCCAGCAGTCCCGGACAGGGGGGCACCGATGAGCAGTTCTTC. Encoded protein: CASSPGQGGTDEQFF.

The chain carries TRBV15 and TRBJ1-1; TRBD1 is a possible D gene (6 bases). The CDR3 loop spans 13 amino acids. In germline, CDR1 is LNHNV, CDR2 YYDKDF (reference sequence). V was clipped by 9 bases and J by 2 bases, with 13 bases between them. The CDR3 nucleotides read TGTGCCACTCTCGGACAGCCTAACACTGAAGCTTTCTTT. Amino acids: CATLGQPNTEAFF.

The chain couples TRBV2 to TRBJ1-2; no clear D. CDR1 and CDR2 from the germline V gene are SNHLY and FYNNEI. CDR3 length: 14 amino acids. V dropped 5 bases and J dropped 1 base, with 11 bases sitting between them. The CDR3 region is CASSTGGSNYGYTF. CDR3 sequence (DNA): TGTGCCAGCAGTACCGGAGGGAGTAACTATGGCTACACCTTC.

V is TRBV6-5 and J is TRBJ1-2; TRBD1 matches at 8 bases. Trimming cost V 7 bases and J 3 bases; bases outside gene matches: 10. Germline V gene lookup returns CDR1 MNHEY and CDR2 SVGAGI. The length of the CDR3 is 15 residues. In DNA, the CDR3 is TGTGCCAGCACTTTAGACCAGGGGGCTGACTATGGCTACACCTTC. It encodes CASTLDQGADYGYTF.

The gene calls are TRBV19 and TRBJ1-6; weak D call: TRBD1 (5 bases). This CDR3 has 15 amino acids. The germline V gene encodes CDR1 LNHDA and CDR2 SQIVND (reference sequence). Trimming shortened V by 11 bases and J by 7 bases, and 21 bases separated the two germline ends. The CDR3, as DNA: TGTGCCTCCTGCGGGACTCCGAACCCAAATTCACCCCTCCACTTT. Translation: CASCGTPNPNSPLHF.

The chain is built from TRBV3-1 (or the pseudogene TRBV3-2) and TRBJ2-1; D gene ambiguous. Trimming left V 1 base short and J 4 bases short, with 5 bases between. The CDR3 length is 13 residues. Germline loops: CDR1 LGHDT, CDR2 YNNKEL (reference sequence). The CDR3 nucleotides read TGTGCCAGCAGCCAAGCAGGATACAATGAGCAGTTCTTC. This sequence encodes CASSQAGYNEQFF.

The V and J genes are TRBV6-2 or TRBV6-3 and TRBJ1-2, with 10 bases that match TRBD1. The CDR3 is 15 residues long. V gave up 2 bases and J gave up 8 bases; unmatched junction bases: 8. The germline V gene has CDR1 MNHEY and CDR2 SVGEGT. In DNA, the CDR3 is TGTGCCAGCAGTTACGCAGGGACAGGGGTTGGAGGCTACACCTTC. This encodes CASSYAGTGVGGYTF.

The chain is built from TRBV7-9 and TRBJ1-2, with a tentative D call TRBD1 (6 bases). Trimming took off 4 bases at V and 8 bases at J, with 11 bases between the two ends. Germline loops: CDR1 SEHNR, CDR2 FQNEAQ (reference sequence). There are 12 residues in the CDR3. Here the CDR3 reads CASSSSGQGYTF. CDR3 bases: TGTGCCAGCAGCTCCTCGGGACAAGGCTACACCTTC.

This clone was recorded a few times. The chain couples TRBV7-9 to TRBJ1-1; D might be TRBD1 (6 bases). CDR3 length: 13 residues. The germline CDR1 and CDR2 sequences are SEHNR and FQNEAQ (reference sequence). V was clipped by 1 base and J by 11 bases, with 14 bases between them. The CDR3 DNA reads as TGTGCCAGCAGCTTAGATGGGGGCCTGGGGGCTTTCTTT. Its translation is CASSLDGGLGAFF.

The chain combines TRBV7-8 with TRBJ1-2; D unclear. Germline CDR1 is SGHVS and CDR2 is FQNEAQ. The CDR3 is 15 residues long. The V end lost 5 bases, the J end lost 4 bases, and 17 bases lay between the germline ends. Here the CDR3 reads CASSPRFSLAYGYTF. CDR3 DNA: TGTGCCAGCAGCCCCCGGTTTTCCCTAGCCTATGGCTACACCTTC.

The rearrangement joins TRBV7-9 to TRBJ2-2, with TRBD2 as a possible D gene (5 bases). The germline gives CDR1 SEHNR, CDR2 FQNEAQ (reference sequence). Trimming pared 2 bases from V and 5 bases from J, leaving 12 bases between. The CDR3 is 15 amino acids. The DNA of the CDR3 is TGTGCCAGCAGCTTATACTCTCCGGGAACCGGGGAGCTGTTTTTT. This gives the protein CASSLYSPGTGELFF.

This clone was picked up a small number of times. The rearrangement joins TRBV3-1 (or the pseudogene TRBV3-2) to TRBJ2-7; TRBD2 matches at 9 bases. V lost 4 bases, J lost 3 bases, and 10 bases stayed unmatched. The CDR3 loop spans 16 amino acids. Germline CDR1 is LGHDT and CDR2 is YNNKEL (reference sequence). The CDR3 region has the DNA TGTGCCAGCAGCCCCCCCCTAGCGGGGAGATACTACGAGCAGTACTTC. Its protein is CASSPPLAGRYYEQYF.

This clone came up once. The chain uses TRBV6-5 and TRBJ2-1, with D unclear. Germline V lookup: CDR1 MNHEY, CDR2 SVGAGI. With 8 bases removed from V and 4 bases from J, the gap between germline ends came to 6 bases. The CDR3 contains 11 residues. The CDR3 is CASYRYNEQFF. The CDR3 DNA is TGTGCCAGCTACCGGTACAATGAGCAGTTCTTC.

The genes are TRBV4-3 and TRBJ1-4; 7 bases align to TRBD1. The V gene end was trimmed by 5 bases and the J gene end by 10 bases; junction bases not matched to a gene: 7. Germline V lookup: CDR1 LGHNA, CDR2 YSLEER. CDR3 size: 13 residues. The DNA for the CDR3 is TGCGCCAGCAGCGTAGACAGGGATGGAAAACTGTTTTTT. It is translated as CASSVDRDGKLFF.

This chain joins TRBV2 and TRBJ1-5; D remains unclear. Trimming removed 4 bases at V and 0 bases at J, with 16 bases between. The V gene's germline CDR1 is SNHLY and CDR2 FYNNEI. The CDR3 totals 17 residues. The CDR3 region has the DNA TGTGCCAGCAGTGTAGCCCGAACCCGCTATAGCAATCAGCCCCAGCATTTT. It translates to CASSVARTRYSNQPQHF.

The V call is TRBV5-5, the J call TRBJ1-2; D uncertain. The V end was cut by 4 bases, the J end by 4 bases, with 8 bases between. Germline-derived CDR1 and CDR2 are SGHKS and YYEKEE (reference sequence). CDR3 length: 12 residues. As DNA, the CDR3 is TGTGCCAGCAGCACGGGAGTCTATGGCTACACCTTC. It translates to CASSTGVYGYTF. The whole variable domain, filled in from reference TRBV5-5 and TRBJ1-2, reads DAGVTQSPTHLIKTRGQQVTLRCSPISGHKSVSWYQQVLGQGPQFIFQYYEKEERGRGNFPDRFSARQFPNYSSELNVNALLLGDSALYLCASSTGVYGYTFGSGTRLTVV.